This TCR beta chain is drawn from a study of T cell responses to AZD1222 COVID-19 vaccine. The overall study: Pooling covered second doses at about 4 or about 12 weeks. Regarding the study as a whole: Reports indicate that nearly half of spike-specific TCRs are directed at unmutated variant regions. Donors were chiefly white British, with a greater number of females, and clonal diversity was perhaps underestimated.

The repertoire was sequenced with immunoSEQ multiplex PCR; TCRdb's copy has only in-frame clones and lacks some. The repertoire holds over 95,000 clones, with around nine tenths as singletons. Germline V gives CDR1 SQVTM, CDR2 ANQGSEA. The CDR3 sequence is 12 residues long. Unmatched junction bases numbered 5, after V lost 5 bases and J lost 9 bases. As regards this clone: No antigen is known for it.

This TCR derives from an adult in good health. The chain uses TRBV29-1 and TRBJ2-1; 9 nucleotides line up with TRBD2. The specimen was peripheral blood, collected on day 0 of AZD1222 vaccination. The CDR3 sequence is CSVSSGIGEQFF. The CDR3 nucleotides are TGCAGCGTTTCTAGCGGGATAGGTGAGCAGTTCTTC.